The 18 T cell receptor beta chains below were found in one sample sequenced in a study of OX40 agonist ivuxolimab in advanced cancers. Clones were read by immunoSEQ multiplex PCR, and TCRdb kept only the in-frame ones, dropping some. This table has roughly 80,000 clones, 75% to 90% appearing once. Specimen: CD4+ or CD8+ T cells sorted from blood, collected in a trial of the OX40 agonist ivuxolimab. These receptor sequences come from an adult with an advanced solid tumor such as melanoma, head and neck, liver or kidney cancer.

The CDR3 DNA reads as TGTGCCAGCGGCCCCGGGACACATAATTCACCCCTCCACTTT. This codes for CASGPGTHNSPLHF. V usage is TRBV7-6 and J usage is TRBJ1-6, with a possible D match to TRBD1 (6 bases). CDR3 length: 14 amino acids. Looked up from germline, CDR1 is SGHVS and CDR2 is FNYEAQ. Trimming cost V 8 bases and J 5 bases, with 13 bases left between them.

V and J are TRBV19 and TRBJ1-1; D might be TRBD1 (6 bases). V was cut by 10 bases and J by 12 bases, with 21 bases left in between. CDR3 size: 12 residues. CDR1 is LNHDA and CDR2 is SQIVND in the germline V gene (reference sequence). In DNA form, the CDR3 reads TGTGCCACTGGGGCTACAGGGATTGGGTCTTTCTTT. As protein: CATGATGIGSFF.

The chain carries TRBV5-1 and TRBJ2-7; TRBD1 aligns across 7 bases. The trim removed 4 bases at V and 2 bases at J, leaving 3 bases unmatched. The germline CDR1 and CDR2 sequences are SGHRS and YFSETQ. The CDR3 spans 13 residues. The CDR3 region is CASSEQGPYEQYF. The CDR3 DNA is TGCGCCAGCAGCGAACAGGGGCCCTACGAGCAGTACTTC.

The rearrangement uses TRBV4-3 and TRBJ2-3; no clear D. The CDR3 has 14 residues. CDR1 and CDR2 from the germline V gene are LGHNA and YSLEER. Trimming left V 0 bases short and J 5 bases short, with 9 bases between. CDR3 sequence reads: CASSQDPMGDTQYF. The CDR3 DNA reads as TGCGCCAGCAGCCAAGATCCTATGGGAGATACGCAGTATTTT.

The V gene is TRBV7-9, the J gene TRBJ1-1, with D perhaps TRBD1 (5 bases). Trimming removed 8 bases at V and 1 base at J, with 14 bases between. This CDR3 has 14 amino acids. The germline V gene encodes CDR1 SEHNR and CDR2 FQNEAQ (reference sequence). CDR3: CASDAGGGNTEAFF. CDR3 DNA: TGTGCCAGCGACGCTGGGGGAGGGAACACTGAAGCTTTCTTT.

This chain uses TRBV6-5 with TRBJ2-1; TRBD2 matches at 12 bases. Germline CDR1 reads MNHEY; CDR2 reads SVGAGI. Trimming at V came to 6 bases and at J to 4 bases, leaving 4 bases not matched to a gene. This CDR3 region has 15 residues. As DNA, the CDR3 is TGTGCCAGCAGACTTACTAGCGGGGGGTACAATGAGCAGTTCTTC. It specifies CASRLTSGGYNEQFF.

J is TRBJ2-2 and V is TRBV18; possibly TRBD1 for D (6 bases). The V gene's germline CDR1 is KGHSH and CDR2 LQKENI. V was pared by 2 bases and J by 4 bases, with 11 bases between. The CDR3 is 15 amino acids. CDR3 DNA sequence: TGTGCCAGCTCACCATTGCAGGGGAGCACCGGGGAGCTGTTTTTT. Protein sequence: CASSPLQGSTGELFF. The full variable domain, with the rest looked up from reference TRBV18 and TRBJ2-2, is NAGVMQNPRHLVRRRGQEARLRCSPMKGHSHVYWYRQLPEEGLKFMVYLQKENIIDESGMPKERFSAEFPKEGPSILRIQQVVRGDSAAYFCASSPLQGSTGELFFGEGSRLTVL.

V usage is TRBV6-6 and J usage is TRBJ2-5, with 10 bases fitting TRBD1. V lost 2 bases to trimming and J lost 4 bases; unmatched junction nucleotides: 4. CDR3 length equals 15 residues. CDR1 is MNHNY, CDR2 SVGAGI, per germline (reference sequence). CDR3 DNA sequence: TGTGCCAGCAGTTACCCCGGGACAGGGGTAGAGACCCAGTACTTC. It yields the protein CASSYPGTGVETQYF.

This clone was seen once. V and J are TRBV6-5 and TRBJ1-1, with 7 bases aligning to TRBD1. V lost 2 bases to trimming and J lost 1 base; unmatched junction nucleotides: 7. Germline CDR1 reads MNHEY; CDR2 reads SVGAGI. This CDR3 is built from 16 residues. The CDR3 DNA is TGTGCCAGCAGTTACGGGCAGGGGGGCTGGAACACTGAAGCTTTCTTT. This encodes CASSYGQGGWNTEAFF.

V gene TRBV12-5 combines with J gene TRBJ2-1; D is uncertain. CDR1 and CDR2 (germline): LGHNT, FRNRAP. V lost 1 base and J lost 3, with 4 bases in between. This CDR3 spans 13 amino acids. This CDR3 reads CASGLDSYNEQFF. The CDR3 region has the DNA TGTGCTAGTGGTTTGGACAGCTACAATGAGCAGTTCTTC.

The chain couples TRBV19 to TRBJ1-4, with no clear D. The ends were cut back, 7 bases at V and 2 bases at J, with 8 bases in the middle. The CDR3 consists of 13 residues. Germline CDR1 and CDR2: LNHDA and SQIVND (reference sequence). CDR3 protein: CASNTDTNEKLFF. The CDR3 nucleotides read TGTGCCAGTAATACTGATACTAATGAAAAACTGTTTTTT.

The chain is built from TRBV30 and TRBJ1-4; possible D gene TRBD1, 6 bases. This CDR3 has 13 amino acids. Trimming removed 3 bases from V and 8 bases from J, with 13 bases in between. Germline assignment: CDR1 GTSNPN and CDR2 SVGIG (reference sequence). CDR3 nucleotide sequence: TGTGCCTGGAGAGGGGGGGGCTCCGAAAAACTGTTTTTT. Translated, it gives CAWRGGGSEKLFF. The full variable domain, completed using reference TRBV30 and TRBJ1-4, is SQTIHQWPATLVQPVGSPLSLECTVEGTSNPNLYWYRQAAGRGLQLLFYSVGIGQISSEVPQNLSASRPQDRQFILSSKKLLLSDSGFYLCAWRGGGSEKLFFGSGTQLSVL.

The genes are TRBV6-5 and TRBJ1-1; D gene unclear. The germline gives CDR1 MNHEY, CDR2 SVGAGI. The CDR3 runs to 13 residues. Trimming shortened V by 6 bases and J by 6 bases, and 14 bases separated the two germline ends. DNA of the CDR3: TGTGCCAGCAGGGGAAGGGTGGGAGCTGAAGCTTTCTTT. Amino acid sequence: CASRGRVGAEAFF.

The chain employs TRBV19 and TRBJ1-6; possibly TRBD1 for D (5 bases). V was shortened by 3 bases and J by 6 bases, with 6 bases between the two germline ends. CDR3 length: 13 amino acids. Germline lookup yields CDR1 LNHDA and CDR2 SQIVND (reference sequence). CDR3 bases: TGTGCCAGTAGTATGCAGGGTAATTCACCCCTCCACTTT. Its protein is CASSMQGNSPLHF. Full variable domain (missing parts from reference TRBV19 and TRBJ1-6): DGGITQSPKYLFRKEGQNVTLSCEQNLNHDAMYWYRQDPGQGLRLIYYSQIVNDFQKGDIAEGYSVSREKKESFPLTVTSAQKNPTAFYLCASSMQGNSPLHFGNGTRLTVT.

This chain connects TRBV19 to TRBJ1-2; 8 nucleotides match TRBD1. The CDR3 length is 15 residues. V was clipped by 7 bases and J by 4 bases; unmatched bases: 11. The germline gives CDR1 LNHDA, CDR2 SQIVND (reference sequence). The CDR3, as DNA: TGTGCCAGTACCCCTCCCGACAGGGGTCTCTATGGCTACACCTTC. This sequence encodes CASTPPDRGLYGYTF.

The chain recombines TRBV10-3 with TRBJ1-1; 7 nucleotides agree with TRBD1. The CDR3 is made up of 15 amino acids. The V gene end was trimmed by 10 bases and the J gene end by 0 bases; junction bases not matched to a gene: 11. Germline V CDR1 and CDR2: ENHRY, SYGVKD. This CDR3 is CANSRTGGMNTEAFF. The CDR3 nucleotides read TGTGCCAACTCCAGGACAGGAGGCATGAACACTGAAGCTTTCTTT.

CDR3 amino acids: CASSPLTRGSDTQYF. The CDR3 DNA reads as TGTGCCAGCTCACCACTTACGCGGGGGTCAGATACGCAGTATTTT. The chain recombines TRBV18 with TRBJ2-3; 7 bases match TRBD2. Germline V gene sequence: CDR1 KGHSH, CDR2 LQKENI. The CDR3 has 15 residues. With 1 base clipped from V and 4 bases from J, the junction kept 5 bases outside the gene matches.

The V call is TRBV27, the J call TRBJ2-3; TRBD2 agrees at 11 bases. After removal of 4 bases from V and 5 bases from J, the junction contained 8 bases not matched to a gene. CDR3 size: 16 residues. CDR1 and CDR2 from the germline V gene are MNHEY and SMNVEV (reference sequence). The CDR3 DNA is TGTGCCAGCAGTTCAACTAGCGGGGGAACGGTAGATACGCAGTATTTT. Protein product: CASSSTSGGTVDTQYF.